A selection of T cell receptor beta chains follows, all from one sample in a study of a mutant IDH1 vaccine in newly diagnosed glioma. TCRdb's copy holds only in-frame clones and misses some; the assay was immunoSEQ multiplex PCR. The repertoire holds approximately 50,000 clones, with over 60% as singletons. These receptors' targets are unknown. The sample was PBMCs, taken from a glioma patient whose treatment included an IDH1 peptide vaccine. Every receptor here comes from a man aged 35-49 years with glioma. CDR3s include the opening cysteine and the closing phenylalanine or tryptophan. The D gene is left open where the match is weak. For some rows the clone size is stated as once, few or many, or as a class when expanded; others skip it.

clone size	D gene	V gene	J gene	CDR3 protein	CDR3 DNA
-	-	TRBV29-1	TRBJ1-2	CSVAKGEGYTF	TGCAGCGTTGCTAAAGGGGAGGGCTACACCTTC
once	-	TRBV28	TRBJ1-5	CASSLSIQPQHF	TGTGCCAGCAGTTTATCTATACAGCCCCAGCATTTT
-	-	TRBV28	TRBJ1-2	CASSSPGPGRGYTF	TGTGCCAGCAGTTCCCCGGGCCCAGGCCGGGGCTACACCTTC
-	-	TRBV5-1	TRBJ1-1	CASSLIGPNTEAFF	TGCGCCAGCAGCTTGATTGGGCCGAACACTGAAGCTTTCTTT
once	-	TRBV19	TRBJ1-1	CASIPPTGTEAFF	TGTGCCAGTATTCCCCCCACAGGCACTGAAGCTTTCTTT
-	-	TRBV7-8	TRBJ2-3	CASSLGPSSGTDTQYF	TGTGCCAGCAGCTTGGGGCCTTCGTCGGGCACAGATACGCAGTATTTT
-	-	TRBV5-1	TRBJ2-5	CASSDEGWETQYF	TGCGCCAGCAGCGACGAGGGGTGGGAGACCCAGTACTTC
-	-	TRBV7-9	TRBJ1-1	CASSLEGLNTEAFF	TGTGCCAGCAGCTTAGAGGGCCTGAACACTGAAGCTTTCTTT
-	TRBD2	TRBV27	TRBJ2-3	CASSIRLAGPTDTQYF	TGTGCCAGCAGTATCCGACTAGCGGGACCCACAGATACGCAGTATTTT
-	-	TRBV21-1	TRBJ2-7	CASSITLTQAPYEQYF	TGTGCCAGCAGCATCACTTTAACCCAGGCCCCCTACGAGCAGTACTTC
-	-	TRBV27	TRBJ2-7	CASSFIQGAHEQYF	TGTGCCAGCAGTTTTATTCAAGGGGCCCACGAGCAGTACTTC
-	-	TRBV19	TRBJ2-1	CASTQTTGEQFF	TGTGCCAGTACTCAGACGACCGGTGAGCAGTTCTTC
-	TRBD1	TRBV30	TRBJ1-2	CACQGGSLSYTF	TGTGCCTGCCAGGGGGGCAGCTTGAGCTACACCTTC
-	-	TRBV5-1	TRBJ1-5	CASSFGPNQPQHF	TGCGCCAGCAGCTTTGGGCCCAATCAGCCCCAGCATTTT
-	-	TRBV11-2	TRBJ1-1	CASSPVMNTEAFF	TGTGCCAGCAGCCCAGTCATGAACACTGAAGCTTTCTTT
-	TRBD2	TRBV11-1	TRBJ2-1	CASTFTGGSSYNEQFF	TGTGCCAGCACCTTCACGGGGGGGAGCTCCTACAATGAGCAGTTCTTC
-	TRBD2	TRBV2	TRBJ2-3	CASRTRLTDTQYF	TGTGCCAGCCGGACTAGACTGACAGATACGCAGTATTTT
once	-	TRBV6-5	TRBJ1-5	CASGRGWLQPQHF	TGTGCCAGTGGTAGGGGGTGGCTTCAGCCCCAGCATTTT
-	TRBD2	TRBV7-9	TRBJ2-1	CASSLSASGRSYNEQFF	TGTGCCAGCAGCTTAAGCGCTAGCGGGAGATCCTACAATGAGCAGTTCTTC
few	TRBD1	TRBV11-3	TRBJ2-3	CASSPRQGATDTQYF	TGTGCCAGCAGCCCGAGACAGGGTGCCACAGATACGCAGTATTTT
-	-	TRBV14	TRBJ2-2	CASSQGLNTGELFF	TGTGCCAGCAGCCAGGGGCTAAACACCGGGGAGCTGTTTTTT
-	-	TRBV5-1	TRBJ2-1	CASSLEASRNEQFF	TGCGCCAGCAGCTTGGAGGCCAGCAGGAATGAGCAGTTCTTC
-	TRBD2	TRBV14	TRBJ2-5	CASSEGGQIQETQYF	TGTGCCAGCAGCGAGGGAGGGCAGATCCAAGAGACCCAGTACTTC
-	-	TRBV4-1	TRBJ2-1	CASSVGGNEQFF	TGCGCCAGCAGCGTGGGGGGCAATGAGCAGTTCTTC
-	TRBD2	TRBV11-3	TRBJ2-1	CASSLKRGGTSGSHEQFF	TGTGCCAGCAGCTTAAAGCGGGGGGGGACTAGCGGGAGTCATGAGCAGTTCTTC
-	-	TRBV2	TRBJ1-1	CASSPDGYTEAFF	TGTGCCAGCAGCCCGGACGGGTACACTGAAGCTTTCTTT
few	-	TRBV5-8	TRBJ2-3	CASSRWRTDTQYF	TGTGCCAGCAGCCGGTGGCGCACAGATACGCAGTATTTT
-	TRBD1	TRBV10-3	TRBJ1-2	CAISPIGQGYGYTF	TGTGCCATCAGCCCTATAGGACAGGGCTATGGCTACACCTTC
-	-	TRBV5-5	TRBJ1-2	CASSAGGSNYGYTF	TGTGCCAGCAGCGCCGGAGGATCTAACTATGGCTACACCTTC
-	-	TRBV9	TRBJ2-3	CASSPRGGTVGRDTQYF	TGTGCCAGCAGCCCAAGGGGGGGCACCGTAGGAAGAGATACGCAGTATTTT
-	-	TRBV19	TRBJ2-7	CASSGVGYEQYF	TGTGCCAGTAGCGGGGTAGGCTACGAGCAGTACTTC
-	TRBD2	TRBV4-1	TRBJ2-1	CASSHQRGYNEQFF	TGCGCCAGCAGCCACCAGCGGGGCTACAATGAGCAGTTCTTC
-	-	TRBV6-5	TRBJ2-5	CASSYGIGGQETQYF	TGTGCCAGCAGTTACGGAATCGGTGGCCAAGAGACCCAGTACTTC
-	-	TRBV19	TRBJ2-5	CASSIARTLGETQYF	TGTGCCAGTAGTATTGCCCGGACCCTTGGGGAGACCCAGTACTTC
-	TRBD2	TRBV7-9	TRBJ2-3	CASSSRTTSGTDTQYF	TGTGCCAGCAGCTCTAGAACGACTAGCGGGACCGATACGCAGTATTTT
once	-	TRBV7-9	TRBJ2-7	CASRPVGGGYEQYF	TGTGCCAGCCGCCCAGTTGGGGGTGGGTACGAGCAGTACTTC
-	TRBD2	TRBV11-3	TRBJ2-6	CASSTHQVVLAGSGANVLTF	TGTGCCAGCAGCACGCACCAGGTAGTACTAGCGGGCTCTGGGGCCAACGTCCTGACTTTC
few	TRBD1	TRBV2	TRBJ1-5	CASSADRGYQPQHF	TGTGCCAGCAGTGCCGACAGGGGATATCAGCCCCAGCATTTT
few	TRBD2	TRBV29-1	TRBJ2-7	CSVEGIGTSGNEQYF	TGCAGCGTTGAAGGAATAGGGACTAGCGGTAACGAGCAGTACTTC
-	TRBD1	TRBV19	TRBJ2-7	CASSIGQGAGEQYF	TGTGCCAGTAGTATCGGTCAGGGGGCAGGGGAGCAGTACTTC
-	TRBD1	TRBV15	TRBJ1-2	CATSVRDRANYGYTF	TGTGCCACCAGCGTCCGGGACAGGGCGAACTATGGCTACACCTTC
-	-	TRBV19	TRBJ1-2	CASSIDPPPRGHGYTF	TGTGCCAGTAGTATAGATCCCCCTCCTCGGGGACATGGCTACACCTTC